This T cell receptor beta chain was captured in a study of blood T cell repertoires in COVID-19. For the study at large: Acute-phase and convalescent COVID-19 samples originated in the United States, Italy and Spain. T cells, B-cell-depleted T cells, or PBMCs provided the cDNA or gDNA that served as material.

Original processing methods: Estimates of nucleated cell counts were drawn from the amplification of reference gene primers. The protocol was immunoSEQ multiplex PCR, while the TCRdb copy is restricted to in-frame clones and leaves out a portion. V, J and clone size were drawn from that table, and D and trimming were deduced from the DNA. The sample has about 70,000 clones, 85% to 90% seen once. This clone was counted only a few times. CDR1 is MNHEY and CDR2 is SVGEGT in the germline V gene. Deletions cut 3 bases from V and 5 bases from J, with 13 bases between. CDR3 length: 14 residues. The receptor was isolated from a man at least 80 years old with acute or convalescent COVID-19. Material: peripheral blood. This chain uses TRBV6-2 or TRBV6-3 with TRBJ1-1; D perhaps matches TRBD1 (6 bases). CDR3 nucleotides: TGTGCCAGCAGTTATACGCAGGGGTGGACTGAAGCTTTCTTT. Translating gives CASSYTQGWTEAFF.